This entry lists 6 T cell receptor beta chains sequenced from one sample in a study of vaccination and CD4 T cells after COVID-19. Their recognized antigens are unknown. Sample treatment: roughly 10-day PBMC culture with coronavirus spike peptide pools or control peptides (ViraFEST assay). With the Oncomine TCR Beta short-read assay, DNA from cultured CD4+ T cells was sequenced. Each CDR3 protein is one row after TCRdb ran MiXCR on the PCR reads. The top ten clones hold approximately 17% of a sample with about 14,000 distinct CDR3 sequences, around 46% of them seen once. Sequencing used cultured CD4+ T cells from blood. The receptors originated from a human donor with COVID-19.

This clonotype showed up just once. The V and J genes are TRBV30 and TRBJ1-2, with a weak D call TRBD1 (6 bases). V shed 8 bases and J shed 3 bases, with 16 bases lying between them. CDR1 is GTSNPN and CDR2 is SVGIG in the germline V gene (reference sequence). The CDR3 is 13 residues long. The CDR3 spells CARTVQGYYGYTF. CDR3 nucleotide sequence: TGTGCCCGGACCGTACAGGGTTACTATGGCTACACCTTC.

This clonotype appeared a few times. The J gene is TRBJ2-2, the V gene TRBV6-1; 8 bases are shared with TRBD1. CDR3 length: 14 residues. With V trimmed by 7 bases and J by 1 base, 2 bases remained unmatched. Per the germline V gene, CDR1 is MNHNS and CDR2 is SASEGT. The CDR3 DNA reads as TGTGCCAGCACCGGGACAGGGAACACCGGGGAGCTGTTTTTT. Encoded protein: CASTGTGNTGELFF.

The chain carries TRBV15 and TRBJ1-5; tentatively, D is TRBD1 (5 bases). The CDR3 has 15 residues. Germline V gene sequence: CDR1 LNHNV, CDR2 YYDKDF (reference sequence). Between the trimmed V and J ends, which lost 0 bases and 7 bases, there was a span of 13 bases. In DNA form, the CDR3 reads TGTGCCACCAGCAGAGAGGGGGGAGTAGAGCAGCCCCAGCATTTT. This gives the protein CATSREGGVEQPQHF.

The V and J genes are TRBV5-1 and TRBJ1-5, with 7 positions matching TRBD1. Germline loops: CDR1 SGHRS, CDR2 YFSETQ. Trimming cost V 0 bases and J 6 bases; bases outside gene matches: 6. The CDR3 has 15 amino acids. CDR3 amino acids: CASSLEGQRTQPQHF. CDR3 nucleotides: TGCGCCAGCAGCTTGGAGGGACAGCGAACTCAGCCCCAGCATTTT.

V and J are TRBV20-1 and TRBJ2-1, with 9 bases that match TRBD2. Germline-derived CDR1 and CDR2 are DFQATT and SNEGSKA (reference sequence). Germline trimming cut 3 bases from V and 0 bases from J; bases unmatched to any gene: 3. This CDR3 comprises 15 residues. CDR3 DNA sequence: TGCAGTGCTAGGAGCGGGGGGAGCTCCTACAATGAGCAGTTCTTC. Its translation: CSARSGGSSYNEQFF.

V usage is TRBV2 and J usage is TRBJ2-7, with D tentatively TRBD1 (6 bases). Deletions cut 0 bases from V and 4 bases from J, with 10 bases between. This CDR3 contains 14 residues. Germline CDR1 reads SNHLY; CDR2 reads FYNNEI. The CDR3 sequence is CASSEATGHYEQYF. CDR3 bases: TGTGCCAGCAGTGAAGCGACGGGACATTACGAGCAGTACTTC.